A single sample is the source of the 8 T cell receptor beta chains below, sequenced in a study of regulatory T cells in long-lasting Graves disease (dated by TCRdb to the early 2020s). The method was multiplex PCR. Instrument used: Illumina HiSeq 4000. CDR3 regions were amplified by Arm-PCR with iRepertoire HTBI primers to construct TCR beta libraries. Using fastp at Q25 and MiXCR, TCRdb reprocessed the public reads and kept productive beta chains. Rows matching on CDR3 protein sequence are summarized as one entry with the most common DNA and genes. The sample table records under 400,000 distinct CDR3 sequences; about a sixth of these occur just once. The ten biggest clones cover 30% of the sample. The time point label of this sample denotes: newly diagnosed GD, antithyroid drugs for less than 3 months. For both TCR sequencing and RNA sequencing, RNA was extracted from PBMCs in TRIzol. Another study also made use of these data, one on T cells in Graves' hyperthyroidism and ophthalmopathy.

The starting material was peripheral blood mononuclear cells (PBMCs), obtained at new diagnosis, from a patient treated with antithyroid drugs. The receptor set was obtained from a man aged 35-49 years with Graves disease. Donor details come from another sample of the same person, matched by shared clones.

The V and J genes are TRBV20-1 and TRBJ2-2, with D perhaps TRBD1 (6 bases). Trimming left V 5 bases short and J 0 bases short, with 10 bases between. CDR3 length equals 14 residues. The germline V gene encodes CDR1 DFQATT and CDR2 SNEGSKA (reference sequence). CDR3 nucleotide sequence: TGCAGTGCTTACAGGGACCCGAACACCGGGGAGCTGTTTTTT. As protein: CSAYRDPNTGELFF.

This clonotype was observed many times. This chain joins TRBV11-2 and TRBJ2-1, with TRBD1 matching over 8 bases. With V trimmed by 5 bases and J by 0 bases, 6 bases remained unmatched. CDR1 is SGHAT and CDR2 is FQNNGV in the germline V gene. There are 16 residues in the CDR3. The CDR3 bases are TGTGCCAGCAGCCCAGGACAGGGCAACTCCTACAATGAGCAGTTCTTC. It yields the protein CASSPGQGNSYNEQFF. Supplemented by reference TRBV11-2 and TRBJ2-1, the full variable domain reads EAGVAQSPRYKIIEKRQSVAFWCNPISGHATLYWYQQILGQGPKLLIQFQNNGVVDDSQLPKDRFSAERLKGVDSTLKIQPAKLEDSAVYLCASSPGQGNSYNEQFFGPGTRLTVL.

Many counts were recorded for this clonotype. CDR3 in amino acids: CSAGLAGGRKTQYF. In DNA, the CDR3 is TGCAGTGCTGGACTAGCGGGGGGGCGGAAGACCCAGTACTTC. The rearrangement links TRBV20-1 to TRBJ2-5; 15 bases match TRBD2. The ends lost 5 bases at V and 6 bases at J; junction bases unmatched: 4. CDR1 is DFQATT, CDR2 SNEGSKA, per germline (reference sequence). This CDR3 is built from 14 residues.

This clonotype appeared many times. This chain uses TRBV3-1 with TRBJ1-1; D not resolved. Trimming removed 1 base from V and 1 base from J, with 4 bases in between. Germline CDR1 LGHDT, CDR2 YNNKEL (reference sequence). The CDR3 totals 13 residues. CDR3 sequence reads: CASSQARNTEAFF. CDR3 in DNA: TGTGCCAGCAGCCAAGCAAGGAACACTGAAGCTTTCTTT.

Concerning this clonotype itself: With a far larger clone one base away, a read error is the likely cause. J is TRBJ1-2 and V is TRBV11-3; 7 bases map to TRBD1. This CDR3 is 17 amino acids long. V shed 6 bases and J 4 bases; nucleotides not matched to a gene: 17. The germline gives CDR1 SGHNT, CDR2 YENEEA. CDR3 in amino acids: CASSFRRGQVTFYGYTF. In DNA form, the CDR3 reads TGTGCCAGCAGTTTCCGACGAGGACAGGTGACTTTCTATGGCTACACCTTC. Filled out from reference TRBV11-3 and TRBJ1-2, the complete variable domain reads EAGVVQSPRYKIIEKKQPVAFWCNPISGHNTLYWYLQNLGQGPELLIRYENEEAVDDSQLPKDRFSAERLKGVDSTLKIQPAELGDSAVYLCASSFRRGQVTFYGYTFGSGTRLTVV.

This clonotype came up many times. The CDR3, as DNA: TGTGCCAGCAGTGAAAATCCCCGGGGACAGTACAATGAGCAGTTCTTC. This encodes CASSENPRGQYNEQFF. The chain combines TRBV6-1 with TRBJ2-1, with TRBD1 matching 7 bases. CDR1 and CDR2 (germline): MNHNS, SASEGT. After removal of 2 bases from V and 4 bases from J, the junction contained 8 bases not matched to a gene. The CDR3 loop spans 16 amino acids.

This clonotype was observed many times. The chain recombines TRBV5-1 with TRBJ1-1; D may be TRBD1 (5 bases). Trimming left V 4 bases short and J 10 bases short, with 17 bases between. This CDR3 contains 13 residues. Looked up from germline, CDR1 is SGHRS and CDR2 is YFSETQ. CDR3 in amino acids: CASSVGHGFSAFF. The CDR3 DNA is TGCGCCAGCAGCGTCGGACATGGCTTTTCAGCTTTCTTT.

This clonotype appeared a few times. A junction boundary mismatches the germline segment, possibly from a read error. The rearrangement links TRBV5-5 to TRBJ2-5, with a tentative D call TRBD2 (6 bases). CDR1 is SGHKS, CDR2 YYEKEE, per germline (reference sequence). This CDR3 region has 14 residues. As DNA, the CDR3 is TGTGCCAGCGGACGTGGAGGGATCCAAGAGACCCTGTACTTC. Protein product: CASGRGGIQETLYF.